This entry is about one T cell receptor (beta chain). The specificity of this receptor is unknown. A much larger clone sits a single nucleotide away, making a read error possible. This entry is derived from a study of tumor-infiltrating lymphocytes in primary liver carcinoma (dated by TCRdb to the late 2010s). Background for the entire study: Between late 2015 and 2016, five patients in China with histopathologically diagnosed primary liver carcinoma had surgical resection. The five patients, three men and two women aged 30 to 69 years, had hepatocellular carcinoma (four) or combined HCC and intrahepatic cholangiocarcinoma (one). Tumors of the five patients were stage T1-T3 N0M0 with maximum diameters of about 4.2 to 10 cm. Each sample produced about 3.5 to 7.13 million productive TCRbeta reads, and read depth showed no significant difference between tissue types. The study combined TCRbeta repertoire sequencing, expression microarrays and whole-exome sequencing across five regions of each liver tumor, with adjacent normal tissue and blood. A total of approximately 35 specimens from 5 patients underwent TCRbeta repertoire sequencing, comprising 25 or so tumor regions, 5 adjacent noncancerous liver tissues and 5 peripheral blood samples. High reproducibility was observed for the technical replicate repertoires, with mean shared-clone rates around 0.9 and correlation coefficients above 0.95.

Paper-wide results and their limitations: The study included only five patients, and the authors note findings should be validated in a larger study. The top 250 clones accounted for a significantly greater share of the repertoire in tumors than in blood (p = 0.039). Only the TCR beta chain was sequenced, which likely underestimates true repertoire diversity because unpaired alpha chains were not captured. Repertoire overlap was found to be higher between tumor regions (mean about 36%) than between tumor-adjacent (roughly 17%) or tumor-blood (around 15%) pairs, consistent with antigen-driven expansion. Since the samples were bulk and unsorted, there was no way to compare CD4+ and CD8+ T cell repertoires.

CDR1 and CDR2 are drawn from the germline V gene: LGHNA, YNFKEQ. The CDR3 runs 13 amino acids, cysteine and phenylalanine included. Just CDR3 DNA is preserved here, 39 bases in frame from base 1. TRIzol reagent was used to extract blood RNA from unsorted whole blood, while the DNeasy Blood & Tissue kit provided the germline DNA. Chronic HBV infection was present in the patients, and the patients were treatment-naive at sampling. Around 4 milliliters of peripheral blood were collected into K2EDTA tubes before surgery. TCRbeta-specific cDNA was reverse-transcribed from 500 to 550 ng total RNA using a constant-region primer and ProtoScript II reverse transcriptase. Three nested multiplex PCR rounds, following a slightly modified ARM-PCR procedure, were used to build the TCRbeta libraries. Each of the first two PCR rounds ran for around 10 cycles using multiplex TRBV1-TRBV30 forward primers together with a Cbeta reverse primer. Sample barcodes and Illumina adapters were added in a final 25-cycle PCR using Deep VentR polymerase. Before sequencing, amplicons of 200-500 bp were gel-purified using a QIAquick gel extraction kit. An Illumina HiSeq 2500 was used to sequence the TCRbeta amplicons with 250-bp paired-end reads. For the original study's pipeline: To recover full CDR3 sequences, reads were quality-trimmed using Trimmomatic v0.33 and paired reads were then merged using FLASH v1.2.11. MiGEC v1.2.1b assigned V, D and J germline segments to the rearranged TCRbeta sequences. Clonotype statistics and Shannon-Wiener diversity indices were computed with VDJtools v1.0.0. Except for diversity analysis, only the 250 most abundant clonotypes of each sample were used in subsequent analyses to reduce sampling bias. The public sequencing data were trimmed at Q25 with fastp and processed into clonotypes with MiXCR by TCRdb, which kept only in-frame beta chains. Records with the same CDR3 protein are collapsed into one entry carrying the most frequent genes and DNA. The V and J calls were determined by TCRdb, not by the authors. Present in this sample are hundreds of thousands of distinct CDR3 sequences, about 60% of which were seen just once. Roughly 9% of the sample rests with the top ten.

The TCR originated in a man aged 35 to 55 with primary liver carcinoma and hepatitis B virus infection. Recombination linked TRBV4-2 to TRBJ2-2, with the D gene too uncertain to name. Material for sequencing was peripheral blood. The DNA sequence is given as TGTGTCAGCAACATAGGTGGTATCGGGGAGCTGTTTTTT. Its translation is CVSNIGGIGELFF.